This paragraph reports one TCR beta chain. The data belong to a study of blood T cell repertoires in COVID-19. Trimming removed 3 bases from V and 7 bases from J, with 9 bases in between. The CDR3 is 12 amino acids. The assay was immunoSEQ multiplex PCR, and TCRdb's table has in-frame clones only and misses some. The data contain fewer than 250,000 clones, over 90% of them singletons. This chain connects TRBV12-3 or TRBV12-4 to TRBJ1-2, with D possibly matching TRBD1 (6 bases). The material sequenced was peripheral blood. The TCR sequence derives from a man under 40 with COVID-19, enrolled during active disease. The CDR3 sequence is CASSFAGVGYTF. The CDR3 nucleotides read TGTGCCAGCAGTTTCGCAGGGGTTGGCTACACCTTC.